This TCR beta chain is drawn from a study of blood T cell repertoires in COVID-19 (dated by TCRdb to between 2020 and 2021). The study in broad terms: The collaborator samples originated in the United States, Italy and Spain and spanned the acute and convalescent phases of COVID-19. The prospective study material was composed of cDNA or gDNA derived from T cells, B-cell-depleted T cells, or PBMCs. The dataset comprised deeply sampled blood TCRbeta repertoires from subjects exposed to, actively infected with, or recovered from COVID-19. A freely available public database, intended as a resource for researchers studying the immune response to SARS-CoV-2, is where the repertoires were released. The samples were drawn from the first 160 participants of the ongoing ImmuneRACE study and from roughly 1,300 subjects provided by 6 global collaborators. A de-identified subject ID, COVID-19 status, age in years and sex were almost always included in the sample metadata. Where HLA class I and class II types were available, the types were taken from metadata supplied by the sample provider, not from assay-based typing.

Reading the germline V gene (reference sequence) gives CDR1 LNHDA and CDR2 SQIVND. Here V drops 5 bases and J drops 1 base, and the junction holds 4 bases not matched to any gene. Counted from cysteine to phenylalanine, this CDR3 has 15 amino acids. Just CDR3 DNA is preserved here, 45 bases in frame from base 1. TCRbeta CDR3 regions were amplified from genomic DNA using the immunoSEQ Assay, a bias-controlled multiplex PCR. The paper's processing steps were these. The number of nucleated cells in each sample was estimated from the amplification of reference gene primers within the assay. To quantify the absolute abundance of each unique TCRbeta CDR3 rearrangement, sequence reads were collapsed and filtered. For each sample, productive Simpson clonality was calculated as the square root of Simpson's diversity index across productive rearrangements. Here the immuneACCESS table is served through TCRdb, limited to in-frame sequences with V and J called. Missing clones are a known gap in these copies; in checked studies unresolved V genes cover under half, and the rest lacks a known reason. V, J and clone size derive from that table, while D and trimming were established from the DNA sequence. This sample gives 240,000 or so clones in total; 70% to 90% of them show up just once. Of the sample, about 0.74% is held by the ten largest clones.

Summary of the overall study and its limitations: The amount of clinical and demographic metadata varied by source and participant and was provided uncurated.

The collaborating institutions used their own protocols to collect whole blood in K2EDTA tubes. For TCRbeta analysis, collaborators shipped samples in one of three forms: frozen whole blood, isolated PBMCs, or DNA extracted from either of those sample types. In the case of this clone: Which antigen it targets is not known. Base qualities were left out, and no much larger clone turns up one base away.

Sequenced sample: peripheral blood. This sequence uses TRBV19 and TRBJ2-4, with 8 middle bases fitting TRBD1. This clonotype originated in a woman in her thirties with acute or convalescent COVID-19. The DNA reads TGTGCCAGTAGTCCAGGGGACAGGGCCAAAAACATTCAGTACTTC. The translation is CASSPGDRAKNIQYF.